These T cell receptor beta chains were read from a single sample in a study of cytomegalovirus exposure and HLA in healthy donors. Repertoires were generated with immunoSEQ multiplex PCR, while TCRdb's copy carries only in-frame clones and drops some. Here the sample spans tens of thousands of clones, about four fifths being singletons. Material: PBMCs. The receptors come from a woman aged 40-49 years in good health and CMV-seronegative. Both conserved end residues are part of each CDR3. A D gene is named only where the DNA matches it firmly. For some rows the clone size is stated as once, few or many, or as a class when expanded; others skip it.

D gene	V gene	J gene	clone size	CDR3 DNA	CDR3 protein
.	TRBV7-3	TRBJ2-1	.	TGTGCCAGCAGCTTAAGCACGCTTCCAGGGAACAATGAGCAGTTCTTC	CASSLSTLPGNNEQFF
TRBD2	TRBV11-2	TRBJ2-5	.	TGTGCCAGCAGCTTAGGTCGACTAGCGGGTGAGGGGGAGACCCAGTACTTC	CASSLGRLAGEGETQYF
.	TRBV7-8	TRBJ2-2	.	TGTGCCAGCAGCTTAACCATAGGGGGTATCACCGGGGAGCTGTTTTTT	CASSLTIGGITGELFF
.	TRBV5-1	TRBJ1-1	.	TGCGCCAGCAGCTTGCTTGGGTTGGCGGACACTGAAGCTTTCTTT	CASSLLGLADTEAFF
.	TRBV2	TRBJ2-7	.	TGTGCCAGCAGGGAGGACGGTACGAACGAGCAGTACTTC	CASREDGTNEQYF
TRBD2	TRBV15	TRBJ2-7	.	TGTGCCACCAGCGCAACGGGAGGGGCCTACGAGCAGTACTTC	CATSATGGAYEQYF
.	TRBV30	TRBJ1-5	.	TGTGCCTGGAGTGCCCCCCCACAGCCCCAGCATTTT	CAWSAPPQPQHF
.	TRBV4-3	TRBJ1-5	once	TGCGCCAGCAGCCAAGGTCCTGGAGTCGTTGGCAATCAGCCCCAGCATTTT	CASSQGPGVVGNQPQHF
.	TRBV27	TRBJ1-4	.	TGTGCCAGCAGTCCCTCCCTGGACACAAATGAAAAACTGTTTTTT	CASSPSLDTNEKLFF
.	TRBV5-1	TRBJ1-1	.	TGCGCCAGCAGCTTGGGACAAAAGAACACTGAAGCTTTCTTT	CASSLGQKNTEAFF
.	TRBV30	TRBJ1-2	.	TGTGCCTGGAGGGAGGGTTCAGGCTATGGCTACACCTTC	CAWREGSGYGYTF
.	TRBV7-6	TRBJ1-5	.	TGTGCCAGCAGCTTAGATCTCAGGGGTAGCAATCAGCCCCAGCATTTT	CASSLDLRGSNQPQHF
.	TRBV21-1	TRBJ2-7	few	TGTGCCAGCAGCTGCCGAGGACATCCCTACGAGCAGTACTTC	CASSCRGHPYEQYF
TRBD1	TRBV5-6	TRBJ1-4	.	TGTGCCAGCAGCTTAGCACAGGGGTCTAATGAAAAACTGTTTTTT	CASSLAQGSNEKLFF
.	TRBV11-2	TRBJ1-1	once	TGTGCCAGCAGCTCGGGCCGGGACACCTACACTGAAGCTTTCTTT	CASSSGRDTYTEAFF
.	TRBV29-1	TRBJ2-2	.	TGCAGCGTTGCCGGCAGGGGAATCACCGGGGAGCTGTTTTTT	CSVAGRGITGELFF
TRBD2	TRBV6-5	TRBJ2-7	many	TGTGCCAGCAGTTACGGAGCGGGGGGGGCATACGAGCAGTACTTC	CASSYGAGGAYEQYF
.	TRBV7-6	TRBJ2-5	.	TGTGCCAGCAGCTTAGAGGACAGCCAAGAGACCCAGTACTTC	CASSLEDSQETQYF
.	TRBV6-1	TRBJ1-6	.	TGTGCCAGCAGTGAACTTGAGGAGCCATCACCCCTCCACTTT	CASSELEEPSPLHF
TRBD1	TRBV29-1	TRBJ1-2	.	TGCAGCGTTGGAGGGACAGGGGGCGCGGGCTACACCTTC	CSVGGTGGAGYTF
TRBD1	TRBV6-5	TRBJ1-2	once	TGTGCCAGCAGTAAAGGGACAGGGTTCTATGGCTACACCTTC	CASSKGTGFYGYTF
TRBD1	TRBV9	TRBJ2-7	.	TGTGCCAGCAGCTCCGGTGATCGGGACAGGGTCCACGAGCAGTACTTC	CASSSGDRDRVHEQYF
.	TRBV2	TRBJ1-1	.	TGTGCCGCCTCGGAGTCAGAAGCTTTCTTT	CAASESEAFF
TRBD1	TRBV7-8	TRBJ1-2	.	TGTGCCAGCAGCGGGACAGGGACATATGGCTACACCTTC	CASSGTGTYGYTF
.	TRBV4-1	TRBJ1-4	.	TGCGCCAGCAGGGGGAGGGGGAAGGAAACTAATGAAAAACTGTTTTTT	CASRGRGKETNEKLFF
.	TRBV4-2	TRBJ2-3	.	TGTGCCAGCAGCCTCGCCCCCTTGCGGGGAGCCGGAGATACGCAGTATTTT	CASSLAPLRGAGDTQYF
.	TRBV30	TRBJ1-2	once	TGTGCCTGCCCAGACCTCGGGAGGAACTATGGCTACACCTTC	CACPDLGRNYGYTF
.	TRBV30	TRBJ2-5	.	TGTGCCTGGAGTGTAGAGGCCGGGCAGTACTTC	CAWSVEAGQYF
TRBD1	TRBV2	TRBJ1-2	.	TGTGCCAGCAGTGAAAGGGCAGGGGGAAACTATGGCTACACCTTC	CASSERAGGNYGYTF